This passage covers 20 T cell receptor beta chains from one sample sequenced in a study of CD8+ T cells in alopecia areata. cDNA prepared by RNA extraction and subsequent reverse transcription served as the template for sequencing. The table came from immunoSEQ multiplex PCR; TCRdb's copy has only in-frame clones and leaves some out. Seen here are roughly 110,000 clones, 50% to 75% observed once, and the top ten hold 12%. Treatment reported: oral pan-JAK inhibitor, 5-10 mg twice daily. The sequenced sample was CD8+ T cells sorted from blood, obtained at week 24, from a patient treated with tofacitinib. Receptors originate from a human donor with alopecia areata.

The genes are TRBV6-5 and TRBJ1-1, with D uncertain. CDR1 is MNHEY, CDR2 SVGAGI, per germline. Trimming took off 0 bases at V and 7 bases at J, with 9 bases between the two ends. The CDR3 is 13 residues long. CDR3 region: CASSYSDGDEAFF. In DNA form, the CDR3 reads TGTGCCAGCAGTTACTCGGACGGAGATGAAGCTTTCTTT.

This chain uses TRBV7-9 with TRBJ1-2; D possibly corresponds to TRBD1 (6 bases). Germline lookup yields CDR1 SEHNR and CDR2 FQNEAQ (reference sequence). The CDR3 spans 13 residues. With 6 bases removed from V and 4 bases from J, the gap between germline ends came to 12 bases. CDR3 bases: TGTGCCAGCAGAACGGAAGGGGGCTATGGCTACACCTTC. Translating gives CASRTEGGYGYTF.

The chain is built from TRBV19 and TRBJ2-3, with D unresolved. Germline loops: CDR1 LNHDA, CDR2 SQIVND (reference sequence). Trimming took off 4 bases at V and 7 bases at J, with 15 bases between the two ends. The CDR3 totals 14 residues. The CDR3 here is CASSKRVPPNTQYF. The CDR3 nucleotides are TGTGCCAGTAGTAAAAGGGTCCCCCCTAATACGCAGTATTTT.

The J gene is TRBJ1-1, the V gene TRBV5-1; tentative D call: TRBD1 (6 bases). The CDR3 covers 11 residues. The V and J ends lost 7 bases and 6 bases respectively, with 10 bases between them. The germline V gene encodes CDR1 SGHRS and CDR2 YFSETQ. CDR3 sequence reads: CASAGAAEAFF. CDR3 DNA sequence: TGCGCCAGCGCAGGGGCAGCTGAAGCTTTCTTT.

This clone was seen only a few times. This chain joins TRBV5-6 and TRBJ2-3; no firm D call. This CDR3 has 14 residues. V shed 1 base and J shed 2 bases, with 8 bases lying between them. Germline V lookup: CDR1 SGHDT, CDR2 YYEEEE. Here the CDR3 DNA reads TGTGCCAGCAGCTTGTCCACAGTCACAGATACGCAGTATTTT. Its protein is CASSLSTVTDTQYF.

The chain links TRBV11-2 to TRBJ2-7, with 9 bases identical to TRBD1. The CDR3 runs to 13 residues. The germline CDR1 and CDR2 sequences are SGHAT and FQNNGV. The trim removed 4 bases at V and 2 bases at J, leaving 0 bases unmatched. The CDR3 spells CASSWDRAYEQYF. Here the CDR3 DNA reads TGTGCCAGCAGCTGGGACAGGGCCTACGAGCAGTACTTC.

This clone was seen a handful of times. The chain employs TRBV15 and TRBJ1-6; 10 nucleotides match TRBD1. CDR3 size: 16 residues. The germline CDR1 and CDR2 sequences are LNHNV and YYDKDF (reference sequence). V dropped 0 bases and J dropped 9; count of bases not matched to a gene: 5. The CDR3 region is CATSRDGTGAVSPLHF. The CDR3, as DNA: TGTGCCACCAGCAGAGACGGGACAGGGGCGGTTTCACCCCTCCACTTT.

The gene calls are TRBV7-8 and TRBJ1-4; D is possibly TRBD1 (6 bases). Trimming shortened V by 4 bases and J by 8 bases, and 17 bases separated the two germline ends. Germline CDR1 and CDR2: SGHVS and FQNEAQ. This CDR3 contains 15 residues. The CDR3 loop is CASSSSQGLGEKLFF. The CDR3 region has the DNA TGTGCCAGCAGCTCCTCACAGGGCCTTGGGGAAAAACTGTTTTTT.

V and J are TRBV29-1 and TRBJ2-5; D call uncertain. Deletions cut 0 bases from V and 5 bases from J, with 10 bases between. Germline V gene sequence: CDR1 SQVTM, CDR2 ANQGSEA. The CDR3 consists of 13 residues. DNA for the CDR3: TGCAGCGTTGAAGAAGGGTCGTTGGAGACCCAGTACTTC. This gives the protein CSVEEGSLETQYF.

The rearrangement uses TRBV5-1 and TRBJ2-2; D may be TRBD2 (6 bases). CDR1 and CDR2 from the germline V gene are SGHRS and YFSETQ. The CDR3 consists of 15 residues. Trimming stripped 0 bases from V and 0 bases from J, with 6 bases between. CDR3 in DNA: TGCGCCAGCAGCTTGGGGGAGGCGAACACCGGGGAGCTGTTTTTT. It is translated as CASSLGEANTGELFF.

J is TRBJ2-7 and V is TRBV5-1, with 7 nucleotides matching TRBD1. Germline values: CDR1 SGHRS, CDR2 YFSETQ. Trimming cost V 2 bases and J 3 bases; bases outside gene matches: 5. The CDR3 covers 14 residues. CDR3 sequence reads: CASSFRTGVYEQYF. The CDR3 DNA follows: TGCGCCAGCAGCTTTAGGACAGGCGTCTACGAGCAGTACTTC.

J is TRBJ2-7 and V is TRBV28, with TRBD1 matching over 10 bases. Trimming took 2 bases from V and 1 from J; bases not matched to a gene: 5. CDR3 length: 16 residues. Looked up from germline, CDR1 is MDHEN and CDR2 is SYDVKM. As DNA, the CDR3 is TGTGCCAGCAGTTTAGTGGGGGGACAGGGGTCCTACGAGCAGTACTTC. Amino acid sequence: CASSLVGGQGSYEQYF. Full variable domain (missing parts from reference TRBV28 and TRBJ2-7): DVKVTQSSRYLVKRTGEKVFLECVQDMDHENMFWYRQDPGLGLRLIYFSYDVKMKEKGDIPEGYSVSREKKERFSLILESASTNQTSMYLCASSLVGGQGSYEQYFGPGTRLTVT.

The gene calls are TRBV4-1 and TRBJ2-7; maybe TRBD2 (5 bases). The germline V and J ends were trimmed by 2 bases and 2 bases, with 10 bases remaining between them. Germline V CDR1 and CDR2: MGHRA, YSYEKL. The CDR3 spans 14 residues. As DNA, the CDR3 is TGCGCCAGCAGCCAAATAGCGTCAGCCTACGAGCAGTACTTC. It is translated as CASSQIASAYEQYF.

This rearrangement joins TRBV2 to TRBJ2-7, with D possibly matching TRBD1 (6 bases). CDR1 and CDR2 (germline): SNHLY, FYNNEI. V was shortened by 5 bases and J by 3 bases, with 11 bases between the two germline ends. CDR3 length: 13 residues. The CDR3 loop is CASSFGDNYEQYF. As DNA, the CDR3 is TGTGCCAGCAGTTTCGGGGACAACTACGAGCAGTACTTC. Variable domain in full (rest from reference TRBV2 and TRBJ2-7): EPEVTQTPSHQVTQMGQEVILRCVPISNHLYFYWYRQILGQKVEFLVSFYNNEISEKSEIFDDQFSVERPDGSNFTLKIRSTKLEDSAMYFCASSFGDNYEQYFGPGTRLTVT.

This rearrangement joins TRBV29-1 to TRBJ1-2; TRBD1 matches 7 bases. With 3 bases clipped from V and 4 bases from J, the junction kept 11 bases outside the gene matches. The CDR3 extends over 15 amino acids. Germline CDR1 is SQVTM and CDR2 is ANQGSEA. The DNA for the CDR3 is TGCAGCGTTGAGCTACAGGGGCATGCTGGCTATGGCTACACCTTC. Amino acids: CSVELQGHAGYGYTF.

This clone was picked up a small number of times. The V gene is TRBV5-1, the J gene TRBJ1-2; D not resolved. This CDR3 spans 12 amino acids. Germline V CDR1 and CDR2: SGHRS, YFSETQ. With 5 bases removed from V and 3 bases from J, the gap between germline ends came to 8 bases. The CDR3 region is CASRGRDYGYTF. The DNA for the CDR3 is TGCGCCAGCAGAGGAAGGGACTATGGCTACACCTTC.

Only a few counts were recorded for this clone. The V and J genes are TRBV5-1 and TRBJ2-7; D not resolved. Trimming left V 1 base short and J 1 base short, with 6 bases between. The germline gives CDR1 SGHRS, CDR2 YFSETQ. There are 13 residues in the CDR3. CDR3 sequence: CASSLSVSYEQYF. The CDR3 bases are TGCGCCAGCAGCTTGTCGGTTTCCTACGAGCAGTACTTC.

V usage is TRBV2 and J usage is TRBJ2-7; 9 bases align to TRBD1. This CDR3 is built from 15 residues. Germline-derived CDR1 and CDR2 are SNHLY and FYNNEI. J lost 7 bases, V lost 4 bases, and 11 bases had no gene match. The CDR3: CASSGMGQGPLEQYF. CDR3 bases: TGTGCCAGCAGTGGAATGGGACAGGGTCCCCTGGAGCAGTACTTC.

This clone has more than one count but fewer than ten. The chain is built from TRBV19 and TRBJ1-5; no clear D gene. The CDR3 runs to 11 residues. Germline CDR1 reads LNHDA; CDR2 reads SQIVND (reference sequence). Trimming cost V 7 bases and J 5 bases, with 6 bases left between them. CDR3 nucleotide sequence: TGTGCCAGTAACGGCGATCAGCCCCAGCATTTT. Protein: CASNGDQPQHF.

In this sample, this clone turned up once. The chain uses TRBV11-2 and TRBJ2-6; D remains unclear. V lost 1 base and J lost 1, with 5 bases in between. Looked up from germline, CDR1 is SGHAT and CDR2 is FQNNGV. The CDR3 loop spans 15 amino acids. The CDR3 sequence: CASSLGVSGANVLTF. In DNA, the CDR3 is TGTGCCAGCAGCTTAGGGGTTTCTGGGGCCAACGTCCTGACTTTC. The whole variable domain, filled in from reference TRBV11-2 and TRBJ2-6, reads EAGVAQSPRYKIIEKRQSVAFWCNPISGHATLYWYQQILGQGPKLLIQFQNNGVVDDSQLPKDRFSAERLKGVDSTLKIQPAKLEDSAVYLCASSLGVSGANVLTFGAGSRLTVL.